This entry describes one T cell receptor beta chain. With 3 bases removed from V and 3 bases from J, the gap between germline ends came to 8 bases. The CDR3 consists of 13 residues. The germline CDR1 and CDR2 sequences are SEHNR and FQNEAQ (reference sequence). It was during active infection that Seattle patients were enrolled and then longitudinally followed. Assay used: immunoSEQ multiplex PCR; TCRdb lists only in-frame clones, some missing. The repertoire consists of about 200,000 clones, with 94% occurring once and the leading ten covering 0.76%. The data were taken from a study of blood T cell repertoires in COVID-19. Study-wide background: Sites in the United States, Italy and Spain provided acute and convalescent COVID-19 samples. PBMCs, B-cell-depleted T cells, or T cells provided the cDNA or gDNA that made up the material.

The sequencing sample was made of peripheral blood. This TCR was recovered from a man in his thirties or forties with COVID-19, enrolled during active disease. This rearrangement joins TRBV7-9 to TRBJ1-2; perhaps TRBD1 as D (6 bases). The CDR3: CASSFPGDYGYTF. The CDR3 DNA follows: TGTGCCAGCAGCTTCCCAGGGGACTATGGCTACACCTTC.